This TCR beta chain derives from a study of blood T cells in healthy people across ages. The CDR3 covers 14 residues. Germline-derived CDR1 and CDR2 are SGHTA and FQGTGA. V lost 5 bases, J lost 6 bases, and 6 bases stayed unmatched. Alongside a J-beta primer mix, a sample-barcoded 5' primer served in a second PCR lasting about 7 to 12 cycles. MiXCR, applied by TCRdb to the 5' RACE reads, yields one record per CDR3 protein. The sample records under 2 million distinct CDR3 sequences, about 32% being singletons. The sequencing input was blood. V usage is TRBV7-3 and J usage is TRBJ2-2, with 7 bases identical to TRBD2. The sequence was collected from a young woman in good health. CDR3 region: CASSPTSVAGELFF. DNA of the CDR3: TGTGCCAGCAGCCCAACTAGCGTCGCCGGGGAGCTGTTTTTT. Full variable domain (missing parts from reference TRBV7-3 and TRBJ2-2): GAGVSQTPSNKVTEKGKYVELRCDPISGHTALYWYRQSLGQGPEFLIYFQGTGAADDSGLPNDRFFAVRPEGSVSTLKIQRTERGDSAVYLCASSPTSVAGELFFGEGSRLTVL.